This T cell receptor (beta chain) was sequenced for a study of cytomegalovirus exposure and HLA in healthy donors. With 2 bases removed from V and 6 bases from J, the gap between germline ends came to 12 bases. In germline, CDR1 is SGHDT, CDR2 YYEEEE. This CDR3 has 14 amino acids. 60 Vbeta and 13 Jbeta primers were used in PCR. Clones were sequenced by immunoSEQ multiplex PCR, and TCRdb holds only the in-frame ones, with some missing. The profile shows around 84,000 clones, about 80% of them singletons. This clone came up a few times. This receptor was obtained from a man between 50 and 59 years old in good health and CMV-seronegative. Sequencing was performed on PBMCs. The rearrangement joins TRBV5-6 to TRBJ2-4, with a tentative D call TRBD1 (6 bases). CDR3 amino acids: CASSFSGVINIQYF. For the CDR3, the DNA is TGTGCCAGCAGCTTCTCAGGGGTTATAAACATTCAGTACTTC.